This T cell receptor (beta chain) was recovered during a study of blood T cell repertoires in COVID-19. Cohort allocation depended upon clinical history that participants reported. A COVID-19 case was met by exposed participants within 2 weeks before study entry. This table comes from immunoSEQ multiplex PCR, and its TCRdb copy is limited to in-frame clones, with some not included. The sample lists about 200,000 clones; less than 90% were seen once. Sequencing was performed on PBMCs or T cells enriched from blood (not recorded which). The TCR comes from a woman under 40 who had been exposed to COVID-19.

The CDR3 here is CSGQSGTVNTEAFF. DNA for the CDR3: TGCAGCGGCCAGTCCGGGACAGTGAACACTGAAGCTTTCTTT. V usage is TRBV29-1 and J usage is TRBJ1-1; 7 nucleotides match TRBD1. Looked up from germline, CDR1 is SQVTM and CDR2 is ANQGSEA. With V trimmed by 7 bases and J by 0 bases, 8 bases remained unmatched. The CDR3 consists of 14 residues.